Listed below are T cell receptor beta chains from one sample, sequenced in a study of blood T cell repertoires in COVID-19. Assay: immunoSEQ multiplex PCR; the TCRdb copy retains only in-frame clones and omits some. This sample has 350,000 to 550,000 clones, with approximately 90% found just once. Material: PBMCs or T cells enriched from blood (not recorded which). These receptors were obtained from a man aged 25 to 45 who had recovered from COVID-19. The CDR3 runs from the conserved cysteine through the conserved F or W. The D gene is left open where the match is weak. Clone size is given for some rows only: seen once, a few or many times, or a class if the clone is expanded.

d_gene | j_gene | v_gene | abundance | CDR3nt | CDR3aa
TRBD1 | TRBJ2-5 | TRBV14 | once | TGTGCCAGCAGCCAAGCCCGGACAGGGTTGACCCAGTACTTC | CASSQARTGLTQYF
TRBD2 | TRBJ2-1 | TRBV28 | NA | TGTGCCAGCAGTTTATTAGCGGGAGGGCCGAATGAGCAGTTCTTC | CASSLLAGGPNEQFF
NA | TRBJ1-2 | TRBV28 | NA | TGTGCCAGCAGTCCCTCTGGGGCAGTTGGCGGCTACACCTTC | CASSPSGAVGGYTF
TRBD1 | TRBJ2-7 | TRBV9 | few | TGTGCCAGCAGCATCCGACAGGGGGGCAACGACGAGCAGTACTTC | CASSIRQGGNDEQYF
TRBD2 | TRBJ2-3 | TRBV19 | NA | TGTGCCAGTAGTATCTTGAGCGGGAGGACAGATACGCAGTATTTT | CASSILSGRTDTQYF
NA | TRBJ2-5 | TRBV24-1 | NA | TGTGCCACCAGTGGACCCGAGGGTTTCCAAGAGACCCAGTACTTC | CATSGPEGFQETQYF
TRBD1 | TRBJ1-6 | TRBV18 | few | TGTGCCAGCTCACGCGACAGGGTCTGGTCACCCCTCCACTTT | CASSRDRVWSPLHF
NA | TRBJ1-5 | TRBV19 | few | TGTGCCAGTAGTATAGCACAGGGATTGTCTCAGCCCCAGCATTTT | CASSIAQGLSQPQHF
TRBD2 | TRBJ2-1 | TRBV7-3 | NA | TGTGCCAGCAGCAAAACGACTAGCGGGAGTCTTTCGAGTGAGCAGTTCTTC | CASSKTTSGSLSSEQFF
TRBD1 | TRBJ1-2 | TRBV24-1 | few | TGTGCCACCAGTGATCACGGGACAGGGTCGGATGGCTACACCTTC | CATSDHGTGSDGYTF
NA | TRBJ1-5 | TRBV6-5 | once | TGTGCCAGCAGCCTTGGACAGCCCAATCAGCCCCAGCATTTT | CASSLGQPNQPQHF
TRBD2 | TRBJ2-2 | TRBV5-6 | NA | TGTGCCAGCAGCTCGGGACTAGCGGGAGGAACCGGGGAGCTGTTTTTT | CASSSGLAGGTGELFF
NA | TRBJ1-1 | TRBV7-9 | NA | TGTGCCAGCAGCTTAGGGGGCAGTCTTGAAGCTTTCTTT | CASSLGGSLEAFF
TRBD2 | TRBJ2-2 | TRBV28 | NA | TGTGCCAGCAGCCTAGCGGGAGTTTGGACCGGGGAGCTGTTTTTT | CASSLAGVWTGELFF
TRBD2 | TRBJ2-5 | TRBV30 | NA | TGTGCCTGGAGAGGCAAGGCGGGAGGTAGGCCGTACTTC | CAWRGKAGGRPYF
NA | TRBJ1-1 | TRBV28 | NA | TGTGCCAGCAAACCTTGGGGGCAGGCGAACACTGAAGCTTTCTTT | CASKPWGQANTEAFF
NA | TRBJ1-3 | TRBV13 | NA | TGTGCCAGCAGCTTAGCGTCCCTCTCTGGAAACACCATATATTTT | CASSLASLSGNTIYF
TRBD1 | TRBJ2-3 | TRBV6-5 | NA | TGTGCCAGCACCGGGACAGCAAAAGATACGCAGTATTTT | CASTGTAKDTQYF
TRBD2 | TRBJ2-2 | TRBV5-1 | NA | TGCGCCAGCAGCTCGGTACTAGCGGGAGGACCGAACACCGGGGAGCTGTTTTTT | CASSSVLAGGPNTGELFF
NA | TRBJ1-2 | TRBV5-1 | once | TGCGCCAGCAGCTTGGCCGACAGTGGATATGGCTACACCTTC | CASSLADSGYGYTF
TRBD1 | TRBJ2-3 | TRBV6-5 | NA | TGTGCCAGCAGACTGACAGGGTCATCAGATACGCAGTATTTT | CASRLTGSSDTQYF
NA | TRBJ2-1 | TRBV7-9 | NA | TGTGCCAGCAGCCCCGAGGGGGAAGAGCAGTTCTTC | CASSPEGEEQFF
NA | TRBJ1-3 | TRBV28 | NA | TGTGCCAGCAGTTTCGGGGGGGCTGGAAACACCATATATTTT | CASSFGGAGNTIYF
NA | TRBJ2-5 | TRBV10-2 | NA | TGCGCCAGCAGTGAAGGTGGCAGAGGAGAGACCCAGTACTTC | CASSEGGRGETQYF
NA | TRBJ2-1 | TRBV3-1/TRBV3-2 | NA | TGTGCCAGCAGCCAAGGGAGTCGCAATGAGCAGTTCTTC | CASSQGSRNEQFF
NA | TRBJ2-1 | TRBV7-2 | few | TGTGCCAGCAGCTTAGCGGGGGCCGGGACGGAATATCGGAATGAGCAGTTCTTC | CASSLAGAGTEYRNEQFF
TRBD1 | TRBJ1-2 | TRBV19 | once | TGTGCCAGCACCCGTCTATCGGGACAGGAATACTTCTATGGCTACACCTTC | CASTRLSGQEYFYGYTF
NA | TRBJ2-7 | TRBV2 | NA | TGTGCCAGCAGTGCAGACGGCAGGGTGGGCGAGCAGTACTTC | CASSADGRVGEQYF
TRBD1 | TRBJ1-5 | TRBV18 | NA | TGTGCCAGCTCACAGGGGACAGGGGGCCTTAGCAATCAGCCCCAGCATTTT | CASSQGTGGLSNQPQHF
TRBD2 | TRBJ2-7 | TRBV13 | NA | TGTGCCAGCAGCACCCGGGGGCGGGAGGGCCCCGGGACCTACGAGCAGTACTTC | CASSTRGREGPGTYEQYF
NA | TRBJ2-2 | TRBV7-6 | once | TGTGCCAGCAGCTTTGCGGACACCGGGGAGCTGTTTTTT | CASSFADTGELFF
TRBD2 | TRBJ2-1 | TRBV3-1/TRBV3-2 | NA | TGTGCCAGCAGCCATAGCGGGCAAGGAGGCAATGAGCAGTTCTTC | CASSHSGQGGNEQFF
TRBD1 | TRBJ2-3 | TRBV25-1 | NA | TGTGCCAGCAGCGTTGGGACAGCCTCAACAGATACGCAGTATTTT | CASSVGTASTDTQYF
NA | TRBJ1-2 | TRBV6-5 | NA | TGTGCCAGCATGGGAGGGACATGGGATGGCTACACCTTC | CASMGGTWDGYTF
TRBD1 | TRBJ1-1 | TRBV28 | NA | TGTGCCAGCAGCCCCCGGACAGGGGTTTTCACTGAAGCTTTCTTT | CASSPRTGVFTEAFF
NA | TRBJ2-7 | TRBV7-9 | NA | TGTGCCAGCAGCTTAGCGGACACGTACGAGCAGTACTTC | CASSLADTYEQYF
TRBD1 | TRBJ2-7 | TRBV4-1 | NA | TGCGCCAGCAGCCAAGATGGGACAGGGGGTCGACTCGAGCAGTACTTC | CASSQDGTGGRLEQYF
TRBD1 | TRBJ2-5 | TRBV11-2 | NA | TGTGCCAGCACCCGGGACAGGCAACAAGAGACCCAGTACTTC | CASTRDRQQETQYF
NA | TRBJ2-7 | TRBV7-6 | NA | TGTGCCAGCAGCCCTACCCCAGGGGGGAGGAACGAGCAGTACTTC | CASSPTPGGRNEQYF
TRBD1 | TRBJ2-2 | TRBV7-8 | NA | TGTGCCAGCAGCTACAGGGGTGGCACCGGGGAGCTGTTTTTT | CASSYRGGTGELFF
NA | TRBJ2-2 | TRBV5-6 | NA | TGTGCCAGCAGCTTGGAGGGGCATTCGAACACCGGGGAGCTGTTTTTT | CASSLEGHSNTGELFF
TRBD1 | TRBJ2-2 | TRBV11-3 | NA | TGTGCCAGCAGCTCCGCTACGACAGGGTTGGACACCGGGGAGCTGTTTTTT | CASSSATTGLDTGELFF
TRBD1 | TRBJ1-4 | TRBV7-9 | NA | TGTGCCAGCAGCTTTCGACAGGGGGATGAAAAACTGTTTTTT | CASSFRQGDEKLFF
NA | TRBJ2-1 | TRBV7-8 | NA | TGTGCCAGCAGCTTTACTCCCTACAATGAGCAGTTCTTC | CASSFTPYNEQFF
TRBD2 | TRBJ2-7 | TRBV28 | NA | TGTGCCAGCAGTGGCTACCTAGCGGGAGGGCCTGGTGAGCAGTACTTC | CASSGYLAGGPGEQYF
NA | TRBJ2-7 | TRBV23-1 | once | TGCGCCAGCAGACCACCAAGGACATCCTACGAGCAGTACTTC | CASRPPRTSYEQYF
TRBD1 | TRBJ1-2 | TRBV30 | NA | TGTGCCTGGAATTCCGGGACAGGGCCGAGAGACTATGGCTACACCTTC | CAWNSGTGPRDYGYTF
NA | TRBJ2-7 | TRBV19 | few | TGTGCCAGTAGTATCCTAGGTAACTACGAGCAGTACTTC | CASSILGNYEQYF
TRBD1 | TRBJ2-5 | TRBV7-3 | NA | TGTGCCAGCAGCTTAACAGGACAGGGAGAGACCCAGTACTTC | CASSLTGQGETQYF
NA | TRBJ2-6 | TRBV9 | NA | TGTGCCAGCAGCGCCCAGGGCGGTTCTGGGGCCAACGTCCTGACTTTC | CASSAQGGSGANVLTF
NA | TRBJ1-2 | TRBV7-9 | NA | TGTGCCGGGACTCAGACAAACTATGGCTACACCTTC | CAGTQTNYGYTF
TRBD2 | TRBJ2-1 | TRBV19 | once | TGTGCCAGTAGTACCGGGGGGACCTACAATGAGCAGTTCTTC | CASSTGGTYNEQFF
NA | TRBJ2-7 | TRBV3-1/TRBV3-2 | NA | TGTGCCAGCAGCCCCTACTATCCCTCCGGGGAGCAGTACTTC | CASSPYYPSGEQYF
NA | TRBJ1-5 | TRBV27 | NA | TGTGCCAGCAGTCCGATGGGCCGGGGAGGCAATCAGCCCCAGCATTTT | CASSPMGRGGNQPQHF
TRBD1 | TRBJ1-1 | TRBV12-3/TRBV12-4 | NA | TGTGCCAGCAGTTTTTCCCCGCGACAGGGAGCTTTCTTT | CASSFSPRQGAFF
TRBD1 | TRBJ2-1 | TRBV7-3 | NA | TGTGCCAGCAGCTCTGGGACAGGCTCCTACAATGAGCAGTTCTTC | CASSSGTGSYNEQFF
NA | TRBJ2-3 | TRBV6-5 | NA | TGTGCCAGCAGTTATCCGGGAACATACACAGATACGCAGTATTTT | CASSYPGTYTDTQYF
TRBD2 | TRBJ2-2 | TRBV27 | NA | TGTGCCAGCAGTTTCTCTTCCGGGACTAGAGTCGGGGAGCTGTTTTTT | CASSFSSGTRVGELFF